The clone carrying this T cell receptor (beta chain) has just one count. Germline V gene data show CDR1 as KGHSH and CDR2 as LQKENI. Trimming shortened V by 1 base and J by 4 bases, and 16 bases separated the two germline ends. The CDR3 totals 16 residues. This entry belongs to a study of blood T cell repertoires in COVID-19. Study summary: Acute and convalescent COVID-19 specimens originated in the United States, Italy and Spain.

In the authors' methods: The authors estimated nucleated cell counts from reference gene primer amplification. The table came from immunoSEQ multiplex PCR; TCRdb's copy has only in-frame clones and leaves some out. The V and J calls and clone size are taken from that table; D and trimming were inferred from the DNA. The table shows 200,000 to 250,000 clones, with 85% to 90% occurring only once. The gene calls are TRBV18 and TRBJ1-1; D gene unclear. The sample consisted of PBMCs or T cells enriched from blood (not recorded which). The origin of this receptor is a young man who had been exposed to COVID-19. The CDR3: CASSPRVGGKGTEAFF. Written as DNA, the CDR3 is TGTGCCAGCTCACCACGGGTCGGAGGGAAGGGCACTGAAGCTTTCTTT.